These 14 T cell receptor beta chains were all obtained from the same sample, sequenced in a study of early stage breast cancer tumors listed by TCRdb under 2017. Library preparation used the immunoSEQ multiplex PCR assay. Drawn from immuneACCESS, this table holds only the in-frame rearrangements with V and J called that TCRdb kept. Clones are partly lost; checked studies trace under half to an unresolved V gene and leave the rest unexplained. The sample data list around 28,000 clones, and just under 75% of these were observed just once. Clones ranked in the top ten supply 10% of the sample. Sample: breast tumor tissue. All receptors come from a person younger than 45 with breast cancer.

The rearrangement uses TRBV7-2 and TRBJ2-5, with unresolved D. Germline lookup yields CDR1 SGHTA and CDR2 FQGNSA. V lost 1 base and J 0 bases, leaving 0 bases between the germline ends. This CDR3 is 12 amino acids long. DNA for the CDR3: TGTGCCAGCAGCTTAGACCAAGAGACCCAGTACTTC. Encoded protein: CASSLDQETQYF.

The chain is built from TRBV21-1 and TRBJ1-2; the table assigns TRBD1, which was not confirmed against the DNA. TRBV21-1 is annotated as a pseudogene. The CDR3 consists of 18 residues. CDR3 protein: CASTKKAHRDRGEYGYTF. The CDR3 nucleotides are TGTGCCAGCACCAAAAAGGCCCACCGGGACAGGGGAGAGTATGGCTACACCTTC.

This sequence joins TRBV7-9 and TRBJ2-7; 9 nucleotides agree with TRBD1. Per germline, CDR1 SEHNR and CDR2 FQNEAQ (reference sequence). CDR3 length: 14 amino acids. Trimming at V came to 8 bases and at J to 3 bases, leaving 8 bases not matched to a gene. The DNA for the CDR3 is TGTGCCAGCGAGGGACAGGGCGACCACTACGAGCAGTACTTC. Amino acid sequence: CASEGQGDHYEQYF.

V gene TRBV6-6 combines with J gene TRBJ2-5; D gene unclear. The DNA end favors TRBJ2-7, so the J call may be wrong. The CDR3 is 14 amino acids. From germline, CDR1 is MNHNY and CDR2 SVGAGI (reference sequence). The CDR3 spells CASGPGLPPYEQYF. CDR3 DNA: TGTGCCAGCGGCCCCGGATTACCTCCCTACGAGCAGTACTTC.

The chain carries TRBV29-1 and TRBJ2-7; possible D gene TRBD2, 6 bases. From germline, CDR1 is SQVTM and CDR2 ANQGSEA. V was shortened by 4 bases and J by 1 base, with 11 bases between the two germline ends. This CDR3 has 13 amino acids. The CDR3: CSVGEAVSYEQYF. CDR3 DNA: TGCAGCGTTGGGGAGGCGGTTTCCTACGAGCAGTACTTC.

This chain connects TRBV18 to TRBJ2-2, with 10 bases identical to TRBD2. Germline V CDR1 and CDR2: KGHSH, LQKENI. V dropped 3 bases and J dropped 5; count of bases not matched to a gene: 12. CDR3 size: 18 residues. CDR3 in amino acids: CASSPGLAGATGTGELFF. The CDR3 coding sequence is TGTGCCAGCTCACCGGGTCTAGCGGGAGCCACAGGGACCGGGGAGCTGTTTTTT.

V and J are TRBV6-1 and TRBJ2-1, with a possible D match to TRBD2 (6 bases). CDR3 length: 15 residues. V dropped 3 bases and J dropped 5 bases, with 14 bases sitting between them. Looked up from germline, CDR1 is MNHNS and CDR2 is SASEGT. This chain's CDR3 is CASSDLGLGNNEQFF. The CDR3 nucleotides read TGTGCCAGCAGTGATCTGGGACTCGGAAACAATGAGCAGTTCTTC.

Here the CDR3 DNA reads TGCGCCAGCAGCGCTTTAGCGGGGAGCCGGGAGCTGTTTTTT. Protein: CASSALAGSRELFF. V and J are TRBV5-1 and TRBJ2-2, with 8 bases lining up with TRBD2. The ends lost 4 bases at V and 9 bases at J; junction bases unmatched: 8. The CDR3 runs to 14 residues. The germline CDR1 and CDR2 sequences are SGHRS and YFSETQ.

CDR3 DNA sequence: TGTGCCAGCAGCTTGGAGACGAGGGGCACTGAAGCTTTCTTT. Translated: CASSLETRGTEAFF. V gene TRBV5-5 combines with J gene TRBJ1-1, with a tentative D call TRBD1 (5 bases). V was pared by 0 bases and J by 4 bases, with 10 bases between. Per germline, CDR1 SGHKS and CDR2 YYEKEE (reference sequence). The CDR3 is 14 amino acids.

The chain carries TRBV5-1 and TRBJ2-2; 11 positions match TRBD2. CDR1 and CDR2 from the germline V gene are SGHRS and YFSETQ. V lost 4 bases to trimming and J lost 6 bases; unmatched junction nucleotides: 8. This CDR3 contains 16 residues. The CDR3 nucleotides read TGCGCCAGCAGCCCACTAGCGGGAGTGGGAGCCGGGGAGCTGTTTTTT. The encoded protein is CASSPLAGVGAGELFF.

The chain joins TRBV18 to TRBJ1-1; TRBD1 aligns across 7 bases. This CDR3 spans 14 amino acids. Per the germline V gene, CDR1 is KGHSH and CDR2 is LQKENI. Trimming removed 4 bases from V and 3 bases from J; junction bases left unmatched: 5. The DNA for the CDR3 is TGTGCCAGCTCACAGGGGGCTGGGGACACTGAAGCTTTCTTT. Residues: CASSQGAGDTEAFF.

J is TRBJ2-3 and V is TRBV6-4, with 9 bases matching TRBD2. J was trimmed by 1 base and V by 0 bases; bases with no gene match: 2. Germline V gene sequence: CDR1 MRHNA, CDR2 SNTAGT. This CDR3 has 16 residues. The chain's CDR3 is CASSDSVAGGTDTQYF. The CDR3 coding sequence is TGTGCCAGCAGTGACTCAGTAGCGGGAGGCACAGATACGCAGTATTTT.

The J gene is TRBJ2-3, the V gene TRBV7-2, with D maybe TRBD1 (6 bases). The germline gives CDR1 SGHTA, CDR2 FQGNSA. The CDR3 runs to 16 residues. V was pared by 1 base and J by 4 bases, with 15 bases between. The CDR3 coding sequence is TGTGCCAGCAGCTTAGGGGCAGGGGCCGGGGCAGATACGCAGTATTTT. Protein sequence: CASSLGAGAGADTQYF.

This chain links TRBV2 with TRBJ2-5; TRBD2 aligns across 13 bases. From germline, CDR1 is SNHLY and CDR2 FYNNEI. With 6 bases clipped from V and 5 bases from J, the junction kept 3 bases outside the gene matches. CDR3 size: 14 residues. For the CDR3, the DNA is TGTGCCAGCAGGGGACTAGCGGGAAAGGAGACCCAGTACTTC. Translated, it gives CASRGLAGKETQYF.